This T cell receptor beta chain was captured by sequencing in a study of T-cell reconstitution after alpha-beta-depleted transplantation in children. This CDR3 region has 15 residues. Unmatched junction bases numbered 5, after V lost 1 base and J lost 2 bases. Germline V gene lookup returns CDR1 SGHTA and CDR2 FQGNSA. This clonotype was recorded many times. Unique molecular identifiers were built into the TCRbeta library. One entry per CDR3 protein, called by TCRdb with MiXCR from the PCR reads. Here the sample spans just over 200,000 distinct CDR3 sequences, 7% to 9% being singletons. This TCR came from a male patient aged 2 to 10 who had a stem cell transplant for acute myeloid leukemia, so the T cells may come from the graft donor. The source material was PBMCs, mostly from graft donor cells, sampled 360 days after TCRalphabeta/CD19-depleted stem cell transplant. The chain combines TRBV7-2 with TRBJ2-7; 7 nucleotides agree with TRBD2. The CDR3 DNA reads TGTGCCAGCAGCTTAGACGGGAGCGGGACCTACGAGCAGTACTTC. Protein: CASSLDGSGTYEQYF.